Listed below are T cell receptor beta chains from one sample, sequenced in a study of T cells in Graves' hyperthyroidism and ophthalmopathy. TCRdb independently ran MiXCR on the multiplex PCR reads; one entry per CDR3 protein. The sample carries some 500,000 distinct CDR3 sequences, about 16% recorded once. The specimen was blood. The receptors shown here come from a woman under 40 with Graves' ophthalmopathy. CDR3s include the opening cysteine and the closing phenylalanine or tryptophan. The order of the fields is CDR3 protein, CDR3 DNA, J gene, clone size, D gene, V gene. The D gene is left open where the match is weak. Clone size is shown for a subset of rows, as once, few, many or a class of expanded clone.

CDR3: CASSLAGTGANTEAFF
DNA: TGCGCCAGCAGCTTAGCCGGGACAGGGGCGAACACTGAAGCTTTCTTT
J: TRBJ1-1
size: many
D: TRBD1
V: TRBV5-1

CDR3: CASSFSGASYEQYF
DNA: TGTGCCAGCAGCTTCAGCGGGGCGTCCTACGAGCAGTACTTC
J: TRBJ2-7
size: many
D: TRBD2
V: TRBV28

CDR3: CASRPGSSNYGYTF
DNA: TGTGCCAGCAGACCGGGGAGCTCCAACTATGGCTACACCTTC
J: TRBJ1-2
size: many
D: NA
V: TRBV12-3/TRBV12-4

CDR3: CAWTPVLYGYTF
DNA: TGTGCCTGGACCCCCGTCCTCTATGGCTACACCTTC
J: TRBJ1-2
size: many
D: NA
V: TRBV30

CDR3: CASSFSGRAYEQYF
DNA: TGCGCCAGCAGCTTTAGCGGGAGGGCCTACGAGCAGTACTTC
J: TRBJ2-7
size: many
D: TRBD2
V: TRBV28

CDR3: CATSGHGTPDTQYF
DNA: TGTGCCACCAGTGGCCACGGGACACCGGATACGCAGTATTTT
J: TRBJ2-3
size: few
D: NA
V: TRBV24-1

CDR3: CASSFVAASNYGYTF
DNA: TGTGCCAGCAGTTTCGTAGCAGCCTCTAACTATGGCTACACCTTC
J: TRBJ1-2
size: NA
D: NA
V: TRBV28

CDR3: CASSQDREGHSSYNEQFF
DNA: TGCGCCAGCAGCCAAGATCGAGAGGGCCATAGCTCCTACAATGAGCAGTTCTTC
J: TRBJ2-1
size: few
D: NA
V: TRBV5-1

CDR3: CASSRAGSWEYF
DNA: TGTGCCAGCAGTAGGGCTGGATCATGGGAGTACTTC
J: TRBJ2-4
size: many
D: NA
V: TRBV12-3/TRBV12-4

CDR3: CASSSHTGAVNIQYF
DNA: TGTGCCAGCAGCTCACACACAGGGGCGGTTAACATTCAGTACTTC
J: TRBJ2-4
size: few
D: TRBD1
V: TRBV5-4

CDR3: CASSLVTGSQETQYF
DNA: TGCGCCAGCAGCTTGGTGACAGGGTCTCAAGAGACCCAGTACTTC
J: TRBJ2-5
size: few
D: TRBD1
V: TRBV5-1

CDR3: CASRSAGMNTGELFF
DNA: TGTGCCAGCAGATCGGCGGGTATGAACACCGGGGAGCTGTTTTTT
J: TRBJ2-2
size: NA
D: NA
V: TRBV12-3/TRBV12-4

CDR3: CASSDRQGNSYEQYF
DNA: TGCGCCAGCAGTGACCGACAGGGAAACTCCTACGAGCAGTACTTC
J: TRBJ2-7
size: many
D: TRBD1
V: TRBV10-1

CDR3: CASSLYGTSSLLNEQFF
DNA: TGTGCCAGCAGTCTTTATGGGACTTCCTCTCTTCTTAATGAGCAGTTCTTC
J: TRBJ2-1
size: NA
D: NA
V: TRBV6-1

CDR3: CASSLGRRDTEAFF
DNA: TGTGCCAGCAGCTTGGGTCGCAGGGACACTGAAGCTTTCTTT
J: TRBJ1-1
size: many
D: NA
V: TRBV5-6

CDR3: CSASSGGHGDTQYF
DNA: TGCAGTGCTAGTTCGGGAGGGCACGGAGATACGCAGTATTTT
J: TRBJ2-3
size: NA
D: TRBD2
V: TRBV20-1

CDR3: CASSPLWGKNEKLFF
DNA: TGTGCCAGCAGCCCCTTATGGGGGAAGAATGAAAAACTGTTTTTT
J: TRBJ1-4
size: many
D: NA
V: TRBV2

CDR3: CSVEEGTLLNEQFF
DNA: TGCAGCGTTGAAGAAGGGACCCTCCTCAACGAGCAGTTCTTC
J: TRBJ2-1
size: many
D: NA
V: TRBV29-1

CDR3: CASSQRGVDGYTF
DNA: TGTGCCAGCAGCCAACGGGGGGTGGATGGCTACACCTTC
J: TRBJ1-2
size: many
D: NA
V: TRBV3-1

CDR3: CAWSVASGRAYEQYF
DNA: TGTGCCTGGAGTGTCGCCAGCGGGAGAGCCTACGAGCAGTACTTC
J: TRBJ2-7
size: many
D: TRBD2
V: TRBV30

CDR3: CASSFGASHEQYF
DNA: TGCGCCAGCAGCTTTGGCGCCTCCCACGAGCAGTACTTC
J: TRBJ2-7
size: many
D: NA
V: TRBV5-1

CDR3: CASSQDGEQANEQFF
DNA: TGCGCCAGCAGCCAAGATGGGGAGCAGGCTAATGAGCAGTTCTTC
J: TRBJ2-1
size: NA
D: NA
V: TRBV4-3

CDR3: CAWSRQGNTEAFF
DNA: TGTGCCTGGAGTAGACAGGGGAACACTGAAGCTTTCTTT
J: TRBJ1-1
size: many
D: TRBD1
V: TRBV30

CDR3: CASSPGVAGNTIYF
DNA: TGTGCCAGCAGCCCAGGGGTCGCGGGAAACACCATATATTTT
J: TRBJ1-3
size: many
D: NA
V: TRBV27

CDR3: CASSYYRGRDYEQYF
DNA: TGTGCCAGCAGTTACTACAGGGGGCGCGACTACGAGCAGTACTTC
J: TRBJ2-7
size: many
D: TRBD1
V: TRBV7-2

CDR3: CSVVPLSGSGETQYF
DNA: TGCAGCGTTGTTCCGTTGAGTGGCTCAGGAGAGACCCAGTACTTC
J: TRBJ2-5
size: NA
D: NA
V: TRBV29-1

CDR3: CASSLAGLATPYEQYF
DNA: TGTGCCAGCAGCTTAGCGGGACTAGCGACCCCCTACGAGCAGTACTTC
J: TRBJ2-7
size: few
D: TRBD2
V: TRBV7-2

CDR3: CASSSGLAGYNEQFF
DNA: TGCGCCAGCAGCTCCGGACTAGCGGGATACAATGAGCAGTTCTTC
J: TRBJ2-1
size: many
D: TRBD2
V: TRBV5-1

CDR3: CASSPGLTSGMDGELFF
DNA: TGTGCCAGCAGCCCGGGACTGACTAGCGGGATGGACGGGGAGCTGTTTTTT
J: TRBJ2-2
size: NA
D: TRBD2
V: TRBV4-2

CDR3: CSAEGGGSDTQYF
DNA: TGCAGCGCGGAAGGTGGTGGGTCAGATACGCAGTATTTT
J: TRBJ2-3
size: many
D: NA
V: TRBV29-1

CDR3: CSALTGDSNQPQHF
DNA: TGCAGTGCTCTCACAGGGGATAGCAATCAGCCCCAGCATTTT
J: TRBJ1-5
size: many
D: TRBD1
V: TRBV20-1

CDR3: CASSFPSGRGLTDTQYF
DNA: TGTGCCAGCAGCTTCCCTAGCGGGAGGGGTCTTACAGATACGCAGTATTTT
J: TRBJ2-3
size: many
D: TRBD2
V: TRBV7-2

CDR3: CSAEGLNYNEQFF
DNA: TGCAGTGCTGAGGGACTAAATTACAATGAGCAGTTCTTC
J: TRBJ2-1
size: NA
D: TRBD2
V: TRBV20-1

CDR3: CSAAGTGYNEQFF
DNA: TGCAGTGCTGCCGGGACAGGGTACAATGAGCAGTTCTTC
J: TRBJ2-1
size: many
D: TRBD1
V: TRBV20-1

CDR3: CASSPLAGTGDEQFF
DNA: TGTGCCAGCAGCCCATTAGCGGGAACGGGGGATGAGCAGTTCTTC
J: TRBJ2-1
size: NA
D: TRBD2
V: TRBV7-8

CDR3: CASSPSGGPGTDTQYF
DNA: TGTGCCAGCAGCCCCTCGGGGGGGCCAGGCACAGATACGCAGTATTTT
J: TRBJ2-3
size: many
D: TRBD2
V: TRBV11-2

CDR3: CASSYSLVRAFF
DNA: TGTGCCAGCAGTTACTCCCTCGTCAGAGCTTTCTTT
J: TRBJ1-1
size: NA
D: NA
V: TRBV6-2/TRBV6-3

CDR3: CASSQDLGDNEQFF
DNA: TGTGCCAGCAGCCAAGACCTGGGGGACAATGAGCAGTTCTTC
J: TRBJ2-1
size: NA
D: NA
V: TRBV3-1

CDR3: CASSPNPWLFTYEQYF
DNA: TGTGCCAGCAGCCCCAACCCATGGCTATTTACCTACGAGCAGTACTTC
J: TRBJ2-7
size: NA
D: NA
V: TRBV7-6

CDR3: CASSQDRVEGSYEQYF
DNA: TGCGCCAGCAGCCAAGATAGGGTGGAGGGCTCCTACGAGCAGTACTTC
J: TRBJ2-7
size: many
D: NA
V: TRBV4-1

CDR3: CASRAGAGYEQYF
DNA: TGTGCCAGCAGGGCGGGGGCTGGCTACGAGCAGTACTTC
J: TRBJ2-7
size: many
D: NA
V: TRBV12-3/TRBV12-4

CDR3: CASSSLGDGGYTF
DNA: TGTGCCAGCAGTTCCCTGGGTGATGGTGGCTACACCTTC
J: TRBJ1-2
size: NA
D: NA
V: TRBV28

CDR3: CASSEYDGVGGRAGNEQFF
DNA: TGTGCCAGCAGTGAATATGATGGGGTCGGGGGGAGGGCCGGCAATGAGCAGTTCTTC
J: TRBJ2-1
size: NA
D: TRBD2
V: TRBV27

CDR3: CASRPSGSLPHGYTF
DNA: TGTGCCAGCCGACCCTCAGGGTCCCTTCCACATGGCTACACCTTC
J: TRBJ1-2
size: many
D: NA
V: TRBV27